These 13 T cell receptor beta chains came from one sample sequenced in a study of blood T cell repertoires in COVID-19. Repertoires were generated with immunoSEQ multiplex PCR, while TCRdb's copy carries only in-frame clones and drops some. Of roughly 150,000 clones in the sample, 60% to 85% were seen once. The sample consisted of peripheral blood. These receptors all come from a man aged 55 to 69 with acute or convalescent COVID-19.

This chain joins TRBV7-2 and TRBJ1-3, with D unresolved. V was shortened by 5 bases and J by 0 bases, with 11 bases between the two germline ends. The CDR3 spans 15 residues. Germline V gives CDR1 SGHTA, CDR2 FQGNSA. This chain's CDR3 is CASSPVSSSGNTIYF. The CDR3 coding sequence is TGTGCCAGCAGCCCCGTTAGCAGCTCTGGAAACACCATATATTTT. The full variable domain, rest sourced from reference TRBV7-2 and TRBJ1-3, is GAGVSQSPSNKVTEKGKDVELRCDPISGHTALYWYRQSLGQGLEFLIYFQGNSAPDKSGLPSDRFSAERTGGSVSTLTIQRTQQEDSAVYLCASSPVSSSGNTIYFGEGSWLTVV.

The chain couples TRBV29-1 to TRBJ1-1, with 9 bases matching TRBD1. CDR1 is SQVTM, CDR2 ANQGSEA, per germline. The CDR3 spans 14 residues. V shed 7 bases, J shed 3 bases, and the junction held 9 bases outside the gene matches. Here the CDR3 reads CSATTGGLDTEAFF. As DNA, the CDR3 is TGCAGCGCAACGACAGGGGGTTTGGACACTGAAGCTTTCTTT.

The gene calls are TRBV10-2 and TRBJ1-1; 9 bases match TRBD1. CDR1 and CDR2 (germline): WSHSY, SAAADI. Unmatched junction bases numbered 3, after V lost 0 bases and J lost 1 base. There are 16 residues in the CDR3. CDR3 in amino acids: CASSESGQGRNTEAFF. CDR3 DNA sequence: TGCGCCAGCAGTGAGTCGGGACAGGGCAGGAACACTGAAGCTTTCTTT.

This clone was observed a single time. V is TRBV10-1 and J is TRBJ2-5; tentatively, D is TRBD2 (7 bases). The CDR3 runs 15 residues. V lost 0 bases, J lost 1 base, and 9 bases lay in between. Germline CDR1 is WNHNN and CDR2 is SYGVQD (reference sequence). The CDR3 region is CASSESGGAQETQYF. The CDR3 DNA sequence: TGCGCCAGCAGTGAGTCAGGGGGGGCCCAAGAGACCCAGTACTTC.

The rearrangement uses TRBV11-2 and TRBJ1-4; 7 nucleotides agree with TRBD1. The trim removed 4 bases at V and 7 bases at J, leaving 9 bases unmatched. Germline-derived CDR1 and CDR2 are SGHAT and FQNNGV. There are 15 residues in the CDR3. In nucleotides, the CDR3 is TGTGCCAGCAGCTCTTTGACAGGGTGGAGTGAAAAACTGTTTTTT. It translates to CASSSLTGWSEKLFF.

This clone was picked up one time. V usage is TRBV11-2 and J usage is TRBJ1-5, with a tentative D call TRBD1 (6 bases). CDR3 length equals 14 residues. Germline V gene data show CDR1 as SGHAT and CDR2 as FQNNGV. V gave up 3 bases and J gave up 6 bases, with 12 bases separating them. The DNA of the CDR3 is TGTGCCAGCAGCTTGGGCAGGGGTAGTCAGCCCCAGCATTTT. As protein: CASSLGRGSQPQHF.

CDR3 bases: TGTGCCAGCAGTTACGGTTGGGGAGACTCTGGAAACACCATATATTTT. As protein: CASSYGWGDSGNTIYF. The chain employs TRBV6-5 and TRBJ1-3; no clear D gene. The CDR3 loop spans 16 amino acids. V lost 2 bases and J lost 0, with 11 bases in between. Germline V gene lookup returns CDR1 MNHEY and CDR2 SVGAGI.

The V and J genes are TRBV5-6 and TRBJ2-3; D not resolved. This CDR3 has 13 residues. CDR1 and CDR2 from the germline V gene are SGHDT and YYEEEE. Trimming cost V 0 bases and J 6 bases, with 8 bases left between them. The CDR3, as DNA: TGTGCCAGCAGCTTGGAATCGAGGGATACGCAGTATTTT. It codes for CASSLESRDTQYF.

This chain links TRBV9 with TRBJ2-2; TRBD1 might be the D (6 bases). The CDR3 is 13 amino acids. V was trimmed by 7 bases and J by 0 bases, leaving 7 bases between them. Germline loops: CDR1 SGDLS, CDR2 YYNGEE. The CDR3 sequence: CASGQSNTGELFF. As DNA, the CDR3 is TGTGCCAGCGGACAGTCGAACACCGGGGAGCTGTTTTTT.

The V gene is TRBV7-2, the J gene TRBJ2-1; 10 positions agree with TRBD2. Germline trimming cut 2 bases from V and 8 bases from J; bases unmatched to any gene: 12. Germline values: CDR1 SGHTA, CDR2 FQGNSA. The CDR3 contains 17 residues. The CDR3 DNA reads as TGTGCCAGCAGCTTATCGGTCGCGAGCGGGGGGGCCTATGAGCAGTTCTTC. It translates to CASSLSVASGGAYEQFF.

The V gene is TRBV2, the J gene TRBJ1-1, with 7 bases fitting TRBD1. J gave up 0 bases and V 5 bases, and 12 bases lay outside the gene matches. The germline gives CDR1 SNHLY, CDR2 FYNNEI. The CDR3 contains 17 residues. As DNA, the CDR3 is TGTGCCAGCAGTTCCTGGACAGGATATTACATGAACACTGAAGCTTTCTTT. This translates into CASSSWTGYYMNTEAFF.

CDR3 in amino acids: CASSWGGTGSSGANVLTF. In nucleotides, the CDR3 is TGCGCCAGCAGCTGGGGCGGGACAGGGTCCTCTGGGGCCAACGTCCTGACTTTC. The rearrangement links TRBV5-1 to TRBJ2-6; TRBD1 matches at 9 bases. The germline gives CDR1 SGHRS, CDR2 YFSETQ. The ends lost 3 bases at V and 0 bases at J; junction bases unmatched: 7. The CDR3 is 18 residues long.

This sequence joins TRBV28 and TRBJ1-4; 7 positions agree with TRBD1. Germline CDR1 is MDHEN and CDR2 is SYDVKM. This CDR3 contains 16 residues. The J segment lost 0 bases and the V segment lost 11 bases, leaving 12 bases of the junction unmatched. The chain's CDR3 is CAARDSGSATNEKLFF. In DNA form, the CDR3 reads TGTGCCGCCCGGGACAGCGGGTCTGCAACTAATGAAAAACTGTTTTTT.